This TCR beta chain was captured in a study of T cell changes during pregnancy in multiple sclerosis. Trimming removed 1 base at V and 0 bases at J, with 13 bases between. The germline V gene has CDR1 GTSNPN and CDR2 SVGIG (reference sequence). The CDR3 has 16 residues. Measured with immunoSEQ multiplex PCR; TCRdb has only the in-frame clones, and not every one. The sample lists 50,000 to 70,000 clones, 91% seen once, with 1% to 1.5% in the top ten. This sequence originates from a female donor in good health, enrolled as a control in a pregnancy study. Sample: peripheral blood, taken after pregnancy. The chain combines TRBV30 with TRBJ2-1, with D unclear. The CDR3 sequence: CAWSAAPISSYNEQFF. The DNA for the CDR3 is TGTGCCTGGAGTGCTGCGCCCATAAGCTCCTACAATGAGCAGTTCTTC.